These 8 T cell receptor beta chains originate from one sample sequenced in a study of monozygotic twins with inflammatory bowel disease. With the 5' RACE reads reprocessed, TCRdb shows one record per CDR3 protein and no DNA. This table lists just over 300,000 distinct CDR3 sequences. The specimen sequenced was blood. The receptors here all came from a human donor with ulcerative colitis or Crohn's disease, or a healthy co-twin of an affected twin (not recorded which).

The rearrangement uses TRBV9 and TRBJ2-2; TCRdb indicates TRBD2, and absent DNA this call remains unverified. Germline CDR1 reads SGDLS; CDR2 reads YYNGEE. There are 18 residues in the CDR3. This CDR3 is CASSNLLAGGWSTGELFF.

The V gene is TRBV7-9, the J gene TRBJ2-5. Germline V lookup: CDR1 SEHNR, CDR2 FQNEAQ (reference sequence). The CDR3 has 12 amino acids. CDR3 sequence: CASSSYGETQYF.

The rearrangement uses TRBV20-1 and TRBJ1-5. CDR3 size: 14 residues. CDR1 and CDR2 (germline): DFQATT, SNEGSKA (reference sequence). This CDR3 is CSADQVDSNQPQHF.

The chain combines TRBV12-3 or TRBV12-4 with TRBJ1-4. CDR3 length equals 14 residues. This chain's CDR3 is CASRKTARNEKLFF.

The gene calls are TRBV5-5 and TRBJ1-3. CDR1 and CDR2 from the germline V gene are SGHKS and YYEKEE (reference sequence). This CDR3 comprises 17 residues. The CDR3: CASSLVSVKSSGNTIYF.

The chain combines TRBV5-5 with TRBJ1-4; the TRBD1 assignment by TCRdb is unverifiable without DNA. CDR1 is SGHKS and CDR2 is YYEKEE in the germline V gene (reference sequence). The CDR3 is 17 amino acids. The CDR3 spells CASSFTGGVGPNEKLFF.

CDR3: CASSVDPGGLNYGYTF. The genes are TRBV9 and TRBJ1-2; TCRdb names TRBD1, which stays unverified in the absence of DNA. The germline gives CDR1 SGDLS, CDR2 YYNGEE. This CDR3 region has 16 residues.

The chain joins TRBV5-1 to TRBJ2-5. CDR1 is SGHRS and CDR2 is YFSETQ in the germline V gene. The CDR3 is 13 amino acids. CDR3 region: CASSLGFGETQYF. The variable domain in full, completed from reference TRBV5-1 and TRBJ2-5, reads KAGVTQTPRYLIKTRGQQVTLSCSPISGHRSVSWYQQTPGQGLQFLFEYFSETQRNKGNFPGRFSGRQFSNSRSEMNVSTLELGDSALYLCASSLGFGETQYFGPGTRLLVL.